These 12 T cell receptor beta chains were sequenced from one sample in a study of CD8+CD57+ T cells in acquired aplastic anemia. Genomic DNA acted as the template from which TCR beta VDJ combination and CDR3 sequence profiling were carried out. TCRdb analysed the reads with MiXCR anew, one entry per CDR3 protein. The sample lists approximately 99,000 distinct CDR3 sequences; under 60% were seen once. The sequencing input was sorted CD4+, CD8+, or CD8+CD57+ T cells (not recorded which) from PBMCs. The source of these receptors is a human donor in good health, serving as a control.

Regarding this clonotype: Possible read error: a much larger clone is one base away. The chain uses TRBV25-1 and TRBJ2-7, with 9 bases matching TRBD1. The CDR3 totals 15 residues. V shed 5 bases, J shed 2 bases, and the junction held 7 bases outside the gene matches. In germline, CDR1 is MGHDK, CDR2 SYGVNS. The CDR3 DNA reads as TGTGCCAGCAGTATAACCGGGACAGGGACCTACGAGCAGTACTTC. Amino acids: CASSITGTGTYEQYF.

The rearrangement joins TRBV5-6 to TRBJ2-5; D uncertain. V was shortened by 5 bases and J by 1 base, with 6 bases between the two germline ends. This CDR3 contains 12 residues. CDR1 and CDR2 (germline): SGHDT, YYEEEE. CDR3 DNA sequence: TGTGCCAGCAGTTCCCCCCAAGAGACCCAGTACTTC. Translating gives CASSSPQETQYF. Based on the CDR3 plus reference TRBV5-6 and TRBJ2-5, the full variable domain is DAGVTQSPTHLIKTRGQQVTLRCSPKSGHDTVSWYQQALGQGPQFIFQYYEEEERQRGNFPDRFSGHQFPNYSSELNVNALLLGDSALYLCASSSPQETQYFGPGTRLLVL.

The rearrangement uses TRBV2 and TRBJ1-2; D possibly corresponds to TRBD1 (6 bases). The CDR3 is 16 residues long. Trimming cost V 6 bases and J 1 base, with 18 bases left between them. CDR1 and CDR2 (germline): SNHLY, FYNNEI. This CDR3 is CASRAGIGRGNYGYTF. The CDR3 bases are TGTGCCAGCAGGGCTGGGATTGGCAGGGGTAACTATGGCTACACCTTC.

This chain uses TRBV20-1 with TRBJ2-7, with 11 bases that match TRBD1. This CDR3 contains 14 residues. J was trimmed by 3 bases and V by 6 bases; bases with no gene match: 7. In germline, CDR1 is DFQATT, CDR2 SNEGSKA (reference sequence). The CDR3 is CSASGQGADYEQYF. The DNA for the CDR3 is TGCAGTGCCTCCGGACAGGGGGCGGACTACGAGCAGTACTTC.

V usage is TRBV29-1 and J usage is TRBJ2-7; unclear D gene. Trimming left V 8 bases short and J 0 bases short, with 14 bases between. The CDR3 contains 13 residues. CDR1 and CDR2 from the germline V gene are SQVTM and ANQGSEA. In nucleotides, the CDR3 is TGCAGCTTCATGCACGGGCACTCCTACGAGCAGTACTTC. Translating gives CSFMHGHSYEQYF.

The count of this clonotype is one. The chain couples TRBV10-3 to TRBJ2-3; the match to TRBD2 covers 8 bases. The V gene's germline CDR1 is ENHRY and CDR2 SYGVKD. J was trimmed by 4 bases and V by 0 bases; bases with no gene match: 6. CDR3 length: 16 residues. The CDR3 DNA reads as TGTGCCATCAGTGAGTCGATAGCGGGGAATGCAGATACGCAGTATTTT. Its protein product is CAISESIAGNADTQYF.

This clonotype has a handful of counts. V gene TRBV6-5 combines with J gene TRBJ1-1, with unresolved D. Between the trimmed V and J ends, which lost 0 bases and 3 bases, there was a span of 14 bases. CDR1 is MNHEY and CDR2 is SVGAGI in the germline V gene. This CDR3 has 16 amino acids. The CDR3 DNA reads TGTGCCAGCAGTTACTCGATGGCAGTACGGGACACTGAAGCTTTCTTT. Translation: CASSYSMAVRDTEAFF.

This clonotype was seen a single time. The gene calls are TRBV7-2 and TRBJ1-2; D is uncertain. The CDR3 extends over 11 amino acids. Trimming stripped 4 bases from V and 6 bases from J, with 6 bases between. Germline CDR1 is SGHTA and CDR2 is FQGNSA. The CDR3 sequence: CASSSRNGYTF. The CDR3 DNA reads as TGTGCCAGCAGCTCACGGAATGGCTACACCTTC.

The chain recombines TRBV29-1 with TRBJ1-2, with 11 bases fitting TRBD1. The length of the CDR3 is 14 residues. Germline values: CDR1 SQVTM, CDR2 ANQGSEA. V lost 5 bases to trimming and J lost 5 bases; unmatched junction nucleotides: 7. In DNA form, the CDR3 reads TGCAGCGTTAGGACAGGGGGCCATGGGTATGGCTACACCTTC. This gives the protein CSVRTGGHGYGYTF. The whole variable domain, remainder taken from reference TRBV29-1 and TRBJ1-2, is SAVISQKPSRDICQRGTSLTIQCQVDSQVTMMFWYRQQPGQSLTLIATANQGSEATYESGFVIDKFPISRPNLTFSTLTVSNMSPEDSSIYLCSVRTGGHGYGYTFGSGTRLTVV.

This clonotype has just a few counts. The genes are TRBV11-2 and TRBJ2-2, with 10 bases identical to TRBD1. The V segment lost 5 bases and the J segment 3 bases; nucleotides outside the gene matches: 9. The V gene's germline CDR1 is SGHAT and CDR2 FQNNGV. The CDR3 contains 17 residues. The CDR3 spells CASSLTLGQGDTGELFF. The CDR3 nucleotides read TGTGCCAGCAGCCTTACGCTCGGACAGGGGGACACCGGGGAGCTGTTTTTT.

The chain links TRBV29-1 to TRBJ1-2, with 9 bases identical to TRBD1. There are 11 residues in the CDR3. Germline V gene lookup returns CDR1 SQVTM and CDR2 ANQGSEA. The trim removed 2 bases at V and 12 bases at J, leaving 4 bases unmatched. This CDR3 reads CSVERGQGHTF. The CDR3 bases are TGCAGCGTTGAAAGGGGACAGGGCCACACCTTC.

The sample holds a few counts of this clonotype. This chain joins TRBV2 and TRBJ2-7; TRBD2 matches at 9 bases. The V and J ends lost 6 bases and 1 base, in that order; junction bases with no gene match: 1. This CDR3 is built from 13 residues. Germline V gives CDR1 SNHLY, CDR2 FYNNEI. In nucleotides, the CDR3 is TGTGCCAGCAGGCGGGGGGGATCCTACGAGCAGTACTTC. It is translated as CASRRGGSYEQYF. Variable domain in full (rest from reference TRBV2 and TRBJ2-7): EPEVTQTPSHQVTQMGQEVILRCVPISNHLYFYWYRQILGQKVEFLVSFYNNEISEKSEIFDDQFSVERPDGSNFTLKIRSTKLEDSAMYFCASRRGGSYEQYFGPGTRLTVT.